Shown below are 2 T cell receptor beta chains from a single sample sequenced in a study of T cell clusters in autoimmune cytopenias. One tube held mixed TRB-A and TRB-B primer pools for touch-down PCR. TCRdb re-called the multiplex PCR reads and gives one entry per CDR3 protein, without DNA. Recorded here are about 4,000 distinct CDR3 sequences; the top ten clones represent around an eighth. Each sample's input was about 250 ng genomic DNA, 35,000 to 40,000 genome equivalents. Sequencing was performed on peripheral blood. The receptors were gathered from a human donor with an autoimmune cytopenia or autoimmune hepatitis (not recorded which).

Considering frequency, this clonotype is medium-sized. This sequence joins TRBV6-5 and TRBJ2-7. Germline values: CDR1 MNHEY, CDR2 SVGAGI. This CDR3 contains 11 residues. Here the CDR3 reads CASSKGFEQYF.

According to its frequency, this clonotype is medium-sized (0.01 to 0.1%). The chain links TRBV30 to TRBJ1-2. This CDR3 contains 11 residues. Germline CDR1 is GTSNPN and CDR2 is SVGIG (reference sequence). CDR3 region: CAWSVSGGYTF.